This TCR beta chain emerged from a study of tumor-infiltrating lymphocytes in localized non-small cell lung cancer. Study information: Each patient gave resected tumor and non-adjacent uninvolved lung tissue.

CDR1 SGHTA and CDR2 FQGNSA come from the germline V gene. The trim removed 4 bases at V and 5 bases at J, leaving 6 bases unmatched. CDR3 length: 14 amino acids. This clone was observed a few times. The antigen is unknown. Study-level findings and limits: T-cell fraction did not differ between immunotypes IM1 and IM2.

The method was immunoSEQ multiplex PCR; TCRdb's version includes in-frame clones alone and lacks a portion of them. Of some 9,500 clones listed, less than 75% are singletons. This TCR came from a human donor with non-small cell lung cancer. The chain uses TRBV7-2 and TRBJ1-1, with 8 bases identical to TRBD1. The specimen sequenced was lung tumor tissue. CDR3 sequence: CASSSQHRGTEAFF. The CDR3 DNA is TGTGCCAGCAGCTCCCAACACAGGGGGACTGAAGCTTTCTTT. Full variable domain (rest looked up from reference TRBV7-2 and TRBJ1-1): GAGVSQSPSNKVTEKGKDVELRCDPISGHTALYWYRQSLGQGLEFLIYFQGNSAPDKSGLPSDRFSAERTGGSVSTLTIQRTQQEDSAVYLCASSSQHRGTEAFFGQGTRLTVV.